Each of the 2 T cell receptor beta chains below was sequenced from the same sample in a study of blood T cell repertoires in COVID-19. TCRdb keeps only in-frame clones here, not all; method: immunoSEQ multiplex PCR. The sample shows about 240,000 clones, 75% to 90% of them seen only once. The sample consisted of peripheral blood. These receptors all stem from a man in his fifties or sixties who had recovered from COVID-19.

The chain recombines TRBV4-2 with TRBJ2-3; D gene unclear. Trimming took off 0 bases at V and 8 bases at J, with 9 bases between the two ends. CDR1 and CDR2 (germline): LGHNA, YNFKEQ. This CDR3 is built from 13 residues. CDR3 protein: CASSQDRWATQYF. In DNA, the CDR3 is TGTGCCAGCAGCCAAGATCGATGGGCTACGCAGTATTTT.

Worth noting for this clone: Other DNA sequences in this sample translate to the same CDR3. The chain joins TRBV9 to TRBJ2-1; TRBD2 might be the D (6 bases). Per germline, CDR1 SGDLS and CDR2 YYNGEE. V was cut by 2 bases and J by 6 bases, with 9 bases left in between. The CDR3 covers 13 residues. CDR3 loop: CASSVGGPNEQFF. CDR3 bases: TGTGCCAGCAGCGTGGGGGGTCCCAATGAGCAGTTCTTC.